The T cell receptor (beta chain) described here comes from a study of shared clonotypes between healthy human individuals. In the study overall: Three CD4 naive, three CD4 memory, two CD8 naive and one CD8 memory plate were used per donor. Study conclusions and caveats: Researchers sampled only blood; tissue repertoires likely differ. Memory subsets had estimated richness that was generally smaller than that of naive subsets.

Healthy HIV-negative adults with no recent acute infections or vaccinations were recruited as donors. V lost 5 bases, J lost 5 bases, and 3 bases lay in between. The germline V gene has CDR1 SGHVS and CDR2 FNYEAQ. The length of the CDR3 is 10 residues. For this clone: Its antigen remains unknown. Within the sample, other DNA sequences also encode this same CDR3.

Measured with immunoSEQ multiplex PCR; TCRdb has only the in-frame clones, and not every one. The top ten clones hold approximately 0.52% of a sample with some 1,100,000 clones, around 78% of them seen once. The source of this sequence is a man between 18 and 35 years old in good health. Some clones in this sample may be carry-over from other donors' samples. The sequencing sample was made of memory CD4+ T cells from PBMCs. Subset indicated: CD45RA-negative fraction. The rearrangement links TRBV7-6 to TRBJ2-5; D call uncertain. This CDR3 reads CASSLETQYF. The CDR3 DNA reads as TGTGCCAGCAGCCTGGAGACCCAGTACTTC.